The rows below give T cell receptor beta chains drawn from one sample of a study of cytomegalovirus exposure and HLA in healthy donors. Here immunoSEQ multiplex PCR was the method, and the copy in TCRdb shows in-frame clones only, minus some. The sample contains about 250,000 clones, about 90% of which appear only once. The sequencing sample was made of PBMCs. The receptors were sampled from a man between 18 and 35 years old in good health and CMV-seropositive. The CDR3 runs from the conserved cysteine through the conserved F or W. The D gene is left open where the match is weak. For some rows the clone size is stated as once, few or many, or as a class when expanded; others skip it.

CDR3 DNA: TGTGCCAGTAGTATAGGGGGGACAGGGTCCTACGAGCAGTACTTC; CDR3 protein: CASSIGGTGSYEQYF; V gene: TRBV19; clone size: NA; J gene: TRBJ2-7; D gene: TRBD1
CDR3 DNA: TGTGCCAGCAGCTTACGGGCAGTTACCAATGAGCAGTTCTTC; CDR3 protein: CASSLRAVTNEQFF; V gene: TRBV7-2; clone size: NA; J gene: TRBJ2-1; D gene: NA
CDR3 DNA: TGTGCCAGCAGTTCCCGGACAGGGGGCGACCACGAGCAGTACTTC; CDR3 protein: CASSSRTGGDHEQYF; V gene: TRBV6-1; clone size: few; J gene: TRBJ2-7; D gene: TRBD1
CDR3 DNA: TGTGCCAGCAGCTCCCAGCCGGCGTACCAAGAGACCCAGTACTTC; CDR3 protein: CASSSQPAYQETQYF; V gene: TRBV7-2; clone size: NA; J gene: TRBJ2-5; D gene: NA
CDR3 DNA: TGTGCCAGCAGTGGGCTTTCCCAAGAGACCCAGTACTTC; CDR3 protein: CASSGLSQETQYF; V gene: TRBV27; clone size: NA; J gene: TRBJ2-5; D gene: NA
CDR3 DNA: TGTGCCAGCAGTCGAGACGGGCCGCGGGTTACGCAGTATTTT; CDR3 protein: CASSRDGPRVTQYF; V gene: TRBV27; clone size: NA; J gene: TRBJ2-3; D gene: NA
CDR3 DNA: TGTGCCTGGAGTGTACGACCGGGGTGGGATGAAAAACTGTTTTTT; CDR3 protein: CAWSVRPGWDEKLFF; V gene: TRBV30; clone size: NA; J gene: TRBJ1-4; D gene: NA
CDR3 DNA: TGTGCCAGCAGTTCCGGGACAAAGAACACTGAAGCTTTCTTT; CDR3 protein: CASSSGTKNTEAFF; V gene: TRBV2; clone size: NA; J gene: TRBJ1-1; D gene: NA
CDR3 DNA: TGCAGCGTTGAGCGGGCGAGAGATCGGTTGGCTTTCTTT; CDR3 protein: CSVERARDRLAFF; V gene: TRBV29-1; clone size: NA; J gene: TRBJ1-1; D gene: NA
CDR3 DNA: TGTGCCAGCAGCTTAGGGACGGTATCCTACGAGCAGTACTTC; CDR3 protein: CASSLGTVSYEQYF; V gene: TRBV5-4; clone size: NA; J gene: TRBJ2-7; D gene: NA
CDR3 DNA: TGTGCCAGCACGGCAGGGGGGATCACAGATACGCAGTATTTT; CDR3 protein: CASTAGGITDTQYF; V gene: TRBV28; clone size: NA; J gene: TRBJ2-3; D gene: NA
CDR3 DNA: TGTGCCAGCAGTGAAACACCGGGACAAGGGGGCTACACCTTC; CDR3 protein: CASSETPGQGGYTF; V gene: TRBV2; clone size: few; J gene: TRBJ1-2; D gene: NA
CDR3 DNA: TGTGCCATCAGTGAGGGACAGACCTACGAGCAGTACTTC; CDR3 protein: CAISEGQTYEQYF; V gene: TRBV10-3; clone size: NA; J gene: TRBJ2-7; D gene: NA
CDR3 DNA: TGCGCCAGCAGCCAAGCCGCGACGGTCCGGTCCTCCTACGAGCAGTACTTC; CDR3 protein: CASSQAATVRSSYEQYF; V gene: TRBV4-1; clone size: NA; J gene: TRBJ2-7; D gene: NA
CDR3 DNA: TGTGCCAGCAGCTTAGAACTAGCGCGTTCCGGGGAGCTGTTTTTT; CDR3 protein: CASSLELARSGELFF; V gene: TRBV7-2; clone size: few; J gene: TRBJ2-2; D gene: TRBD2
CDR3 DNA: TGTGCCAGTAGTATAGGTCAGGGCAGCGGGGAGACCCAGTACTTC; CDR3 protein: CASSIGQGSGETQYF; V gene: TRBV19; clone size: NA; J gene: TRBJ2-5; D gene: NA
CDR3 DNA: TGTGCCAGTAGTATAGAGGGACAGGTCCTGAACACTGAAGCTTTCTTT; CDR3 protein: CASSIEGQVLNTEAFF; V gene: TRBV19; clone size: NA; J gene: TRBJ1-1; D gene: TRBD1
CDR3 DNA: TGCGCCAGCAGCGACGGGACAGGGGTAGTCTACAATGAGCAGTTCTTC; CDR3 protein: CASSDGTGVVYNEQFF; V gene: TRBV5-1; clone size: NA; J gene: TRBJ2-1; D gene: TRBD1
CDR3 DNA: TGTGCCAGCAGCTTGCAGGGGGCGCGCGGCTACACCTTC; CDR3 protein: CASSLQGARGYTF; V gene: TRBV5-4; clone size: NA; J gene: TRBJ1-2; D gene: TRBD1
CDR3 DNA: TGCAGTGGTGGGACAGCCGACACCCGGGAGCTGTTTTTT; CDR3 protein: CSGGTADTRELFF; V gene: TRBV29-1; clone size: NA; J gene: TRBJ2-2; D gene: TRBD1
CDR3 DNA: TGTGCCAGCAGCCCCACCCCCTTAGCGGCCTCCTACAATGAGCAGTTCTTC; CDR3 protein: CASSPTPLAASYNEQFF; V gene: TRBV7-6; clone size: NA; J gene: TRBJ2-1; D gene: NA
CDR3 DNA: TGTGCCACCGATGGCGGCCAGGGGGGAACCGGGGAGCTGTTTTTT; CDR3 protein: CATDGGQGGTGELFF; V gene: TRBV6-5; clone size: NA; J gene: TRBJ2-2; D gene: NA
CDR3 DNA: TGTGCCAGCACCTTTGGACGGTATGGCTACACCTTC; CDR3 protein: CASTFGRYGYTF; V gene: TRBV6-1; clone size: NA; J gene: TRBJ1-2; D gene: NA
CDR3 DNA: TGTGCCAGCAGTCCCCTTGGTAAGGGGTACTCTGGGGCCAACGTCCTGACTTTC; CDR3 protein: CASSPLGKGYSGANVLTF; V gene: TRBV27; clone size: NA; J gene: TRBJ2-6; D gene: NA
CDR3 DNA: TGTGCCATCAGTGCTTCAGTTTTGAGCGGTGCCCCTGAGGGCTACACCTTC; CDR3 protein: CAISASVLSGAPEGYTF; V gene: TRBV10-3; clone size: NA; J gene: TRBJ1-2; D gene: NA
CDR3 DNA: TGTGCCAGCAGTTACTCGAGGGACAGGGTCACTGGAAACACCATATATTTT; CDR3 protein: CASSYSRDRVTGNTIYF; V gene: TRBV6-7; clone size: NA; J gene: TRBJ1-3; D gene: TRBD1
CDR3 DNA: TGTGCCAGCACTGGGACAGGGGTCGAAGGCGAGCAGTACTTC; CDR3 protein: CASTGTGVEGEQYF; V gene: TRBV2; clone size: NA; J gene: TRBJ2-7; D gene: TRBD1
CDR3 DNA: TGTGCCAGCAGCTTTCCAGGGGAGGAGACCCAGTACTTC; CDR3 protein: CASSFPGEETQYF; V gene: TRBV5-6; clone size: NA; J gene: TRBJ2-5; D gene: NA
CDR3 DNA: TGCGCCAGCAGCTTGGGACAGGGGGCTAACTATGGCTACACCTTC; CDR3 protein: CASSLGQGANYGYTF; V gene: TRBV5-1; clone size: NA; J gene: TRBJ1-2; D gene: TRBD1
CDR3 DNA: TGTGCCAGCAGCCCCTTCGCGGGGAGACGCTACGAGCAGTACTTC; CDR3 protein: CASSPFAGRRYEQYF; V gene: TRBV7-3; clone size: NA; J gene: TRBJ2-7; D gene: NA
CDR3 DNA: TGCGCCAGCAGCGCAACGGGACAGCGACCAACTAATGAAAAACTGTTTTTT; CDR3 protein: CASSATGQRPTNEKLFF; V gene: TRBV5-1; clone size: NA; J gene: TRBJ1-4; D gene: TRBD1
CDR3 DNA: TGTGCCAGCAGCTGGACAGGGGGCGAAGCTTTCTTT; CDR3 protein: CASSWTGGEAFF; V gene: TRBV11-2; clone size: NA; J gene: TRBJ1-1; D gene: TRBD1
CDR3 DNA: TGTGCCAGCAGTAAAGGGACAGGGGTTTTATACGAGCAGTACTTC; CDR3 protein: CASSKGTGVLYEQYF; V gene: TRBV6-5; clone size: NA; J gene: TRBJ2-7; D gene: TRBD1
CDR3 DNA: TGCGCCAGCAGCTTGGATCCTACTACGAGAGATACGCAGTATTTT; CDR3 protein: CASSLDPTTRDTQYF; V gene: TRBV5-1; clone size: NA; J gene: TRBJ2-3; D gene: NA
CDR3 DNA: TGTGCCAGCAGCTTAGCGTCGGGGGGGGTAGACATTCAGTACTTC; CDR3 protein: CASSLASGGVDIQYF; V gene: TRBV11-2; clone size: NA; J gene: TRBJ2-4; D gene: TRBD2
CDR3 DNA: TGTGCCAGCAGCTTAAAAGGAGGGGGCGCGGAAAAACTGTTTTTT; CDR3 protein: CASSLKGGGAEKLFF; V gene: TRBV7-9; clone size: NA; J gene: TRBJ1-4; D gene: TRBD1
CDR3 DNA: TGTGCCAGCAGTGACAGGGGGATTAATGGCTACACCTTC; CDR3 protein: CASSDRGINGYTF; V gene: TRBV2; clone size: NA; J gene: TRBJ1-2; D gene: TRBD1
CDR3 DNA: TGTGCCAGCAGGGGACAGGGATCTAACTATGGCTACACCTTC; CDR3 protein: CASRGQGSNYGYTF; V gene: TRBV2; clone size: NA; J gene: TRBJ1-2; D gene: TRBD1
CDR3 DNA: TGTGCCAGCAGTTTCCGAAGACTAGCGGGAGGGATAGACGAGCAGTACTTC; CDR3 protein: CASSFRRLAGGIDEQYF; V gene: TRBV28; clone size: NA; J gene: TRBJ2-7; D gene: TRBD2
CDR3 DNA: TGTGCCTGGACCCCCTTGCCTCTAGGAAACAATGAGCAGTTCTTC; CDR3 protein: CAWTPLPLGNNEQFF; V gene: TRBV30; clone size: NA; J gene: TRBJ2-1; D gene: NA
CDR3 DNA: TGTGCCAGCAGCCAAGGACCCGGGGACGCGGGGACCTACGAGCAGTACTTC; CDR3 protein: CASSQGPGDAGTYEQYF; V gene: TRBV4-2; clone size: once; J gene: TRBJ2-7; D gene: NA
CDR3 DNA: TGCGCCAGCAGCCAAGATCGGACTAGCGGGAACACCGGGGAGCTGCTTTTT; CDR3 protein: CASSQDRTSGNTGELLF; V gene: TRBV4-1; clone size: NA; J gene: TRBJ2-2; D gene: TRBD2
CDR3 DNA: TGTGCCTGGAGTTTCGGACAGGGTACGCAGCCCCAGCATTTT; CDR3 protein: CAWSFGQGTQPQHF; V gene: TRBV30; clone size: once; J gene: TRBJ1-5; D gene: TRBD1
CDR3 DNA: TGTGCCAGCAGTTTATCTCCTGATCAGCCCCAGCATTTT; CDR3 protein: CASSLSPDQPQHF; V gene: TRBV27; clone size: NA; J gene: TRBJ1-5; D gene: NA
CDR3 DNA: TGCAGCGTGGACAGCGGGAGCTCCTACAATGAGCAGTTCTTC; CDR3 protein: CSVDSGSSYNEQFF; V gene: TRBV29-1; clone size: NA; J gene: TRBJ2-1; D gene: TRBD2
CDR3 DNA: TGCGCCAGCAGCCGAGGACAGGTTACGGCAGATACGCAGTATTTT; CDR3 protein: CASSRGQVTADTQYF; V gene: TRBV4-1; clone size: NA; J gene: TRBJ2-3; D gene: TRBD1
CDR3 DNA: TGCGCCAGCAGCTTGGCCACAGACACCGGGGAGCTGTTTTTT; CDR3 protein: CASSLATDTGELFF; V gene: TRBV5-1; clone size: NA; J gene: TRBJ2-2; D gene: NA
CDR3 DNA: TGCGCCAGCAGCTCTCAGGGGGGCAATCAGCCCCAGCATTTT; CDR3 protein: CASSSQGGNQPQHF; V gene: TRBV4-1; clone size: NA; J gene: TRBJ1-5; D gene: TRBD1
CDR3 DNA: TGTGCCAGCAGCTTGGCTCTAGCCGATGCCTACGAGCAGTACTTC; CDR3 protein: CASSLALADAYEQYF; V gene: TRBV5-5; clone size: NA; J gene: TRBJ2-7; D gene: NA
CDR3 DNA: TGTGCCAGCAGCTTAGTCATCGGTACCACTGAAGCTTTCTTT; CDR3 protein: CASSLVIGTTEAFF; V gene: TRBV11-2; clone size: NA; J gene: TRBJ1-1; D gene: NA
CDR3 DNA: TGTGCCAGCAGCACCTTAGCGGGAGAGGGCACAGATACGCAGTATTTT; CDR3 protein: CASSTLAGEGTDTQYF; V gene: TRBV9; clone size: NA; J gene: TRBJ2-3; D gene: TRBD2
CDR3 DNA: TGCGCCAGCAGCCAGCTTGGGTCGGGTCACACTGAAGCTTTCTTT; CDR3 protein: CASSQLGSGHTEAFF; V gene: TRBV5-1; clone size: NA; J gene: TRBJ1-1; D gene: NA
CDR3 DNA: TGTGCCTGGACTACACTAGCGGGCTACGAGCAGTACTTC; CDR3 protein: CAWTTLAGYEQYF; V gene: TRBV30; clone size: NA; J gene: TRBJ2-7; D gene: TRBD2
CDR3 DNA: TGCGCCAGCAGCCAAGCCTCCATCTTACTAGCCAGCGGGGAGCTGTTTTTT; CDR3 protein: CASSQASILLASGELFF; V gene: TRBV4-1; clone size: NA; J gene: TRBJ2-2; D gene: NA
CDR3 DNA: TGTGCCAGCAGCCAATACGGGCGGCAGTACTTC; CDR3 protein: CASSQYGRQYF; V gene: TRBV14; clone size: NA; J gene: TRBJ2-7; D gene: NA
CDR3 DNA: TGTGCCAGCAGACTAGCCCGTGTCCCCGGGGAGCTGTTTTTT; CDR3 protein: CASRLARVPGELFF; V gene: TRBV27; clone size: NA; J gene: TRBJ2-2; D gene: NA
CDR3 DNA: TGTGCCAGCAGTGACCAGGCAGGGACCAATGAGCAGTTCTTC; CDR3 protein: CASSDQAGTNEQFF; V gene: TRBV6-4; clone size: few; J gene: TRBJ2-1; D gene: NA
CDR3 DNA: TGTGCCAGCAGTCCCACAAGGTATAGCAATCAGCCCCAGCATTTT; CDR3 protein: CASSPTRYSNQPQHF; V gene: TRBV28; clone size: NA; J gene: TRBJ1-5; D gene: NA
CDR3 DNA: TGTGCCAGAAGCTTGGAATGGGGGAGCTACAATGAGCAGTTCTTC; CDR3 protein: CARSLEWGSYNEQFF; V gene: TRBV5-3; clone size: NA; J gene: TRBJ2-1; D gene: NA